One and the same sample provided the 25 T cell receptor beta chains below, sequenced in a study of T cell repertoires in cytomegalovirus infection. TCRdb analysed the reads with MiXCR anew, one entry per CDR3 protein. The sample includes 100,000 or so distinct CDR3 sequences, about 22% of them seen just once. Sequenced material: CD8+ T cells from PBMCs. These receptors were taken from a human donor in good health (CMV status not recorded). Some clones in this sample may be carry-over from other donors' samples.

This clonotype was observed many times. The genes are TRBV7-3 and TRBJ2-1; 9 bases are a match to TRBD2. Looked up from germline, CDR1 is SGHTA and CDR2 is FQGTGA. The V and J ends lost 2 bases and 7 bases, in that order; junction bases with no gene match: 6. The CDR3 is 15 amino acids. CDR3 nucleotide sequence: TGTGCCAGCAGCTTACTAGCGGGGCAGGGGAATGAGCAGTTCTTC. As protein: CASSLLAGQGNEQFF.

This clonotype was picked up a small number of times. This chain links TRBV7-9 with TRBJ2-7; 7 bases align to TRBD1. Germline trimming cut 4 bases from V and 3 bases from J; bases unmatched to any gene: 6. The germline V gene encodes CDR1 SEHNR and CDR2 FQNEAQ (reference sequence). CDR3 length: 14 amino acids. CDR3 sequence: CASSSPYRGYEQYF. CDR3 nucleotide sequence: TGTGCCAGCAGCTCGCCCTACAGGGGCTACGAGCAGTACTTC.

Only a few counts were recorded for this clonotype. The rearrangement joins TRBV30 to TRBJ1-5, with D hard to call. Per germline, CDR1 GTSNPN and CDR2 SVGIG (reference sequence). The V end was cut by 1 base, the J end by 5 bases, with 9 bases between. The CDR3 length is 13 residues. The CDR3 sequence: CAWSGGNDQPQHF. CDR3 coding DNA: TGTGCCTGGAGTGGAGGGAACGATCAGCCCCAGCATTTT.

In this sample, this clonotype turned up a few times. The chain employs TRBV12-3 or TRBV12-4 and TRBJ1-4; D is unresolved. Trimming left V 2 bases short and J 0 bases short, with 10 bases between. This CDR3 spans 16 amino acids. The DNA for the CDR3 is TGTGCCAGCAGTTTAATAAGGGCTGCAACTAATGAAAAACTGTTTTTT. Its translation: CASSLIRAATNEKLFF.

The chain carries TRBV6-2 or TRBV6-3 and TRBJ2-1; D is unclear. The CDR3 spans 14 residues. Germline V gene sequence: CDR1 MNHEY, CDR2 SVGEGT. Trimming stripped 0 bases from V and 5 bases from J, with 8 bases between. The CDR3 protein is CASSYSGSHNEQFF. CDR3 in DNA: TGTGCCAGCAGTTACTCAGGGTCTCACAATGAGCAGTTCTTC.

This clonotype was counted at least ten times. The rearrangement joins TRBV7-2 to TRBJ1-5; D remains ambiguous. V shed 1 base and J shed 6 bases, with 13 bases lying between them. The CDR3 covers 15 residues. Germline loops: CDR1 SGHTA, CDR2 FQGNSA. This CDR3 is CASSLEVGLPQPQHF. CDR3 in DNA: TGTGCCAGCAGCTTAGAGGTTGGTCTACCTCAGCCCCAGCATTTT. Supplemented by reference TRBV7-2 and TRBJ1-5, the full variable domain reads GAGVSQSPSNKVTEKGKDVELRCDPISGHTALYWYRQSLGQGLEFLIYFQGNSAPDKSGLPSDRFSAERTGGSVSTLTIQRTQQEDSAVYLCASSLEVGLPQPQHFGDGTRLSIL.

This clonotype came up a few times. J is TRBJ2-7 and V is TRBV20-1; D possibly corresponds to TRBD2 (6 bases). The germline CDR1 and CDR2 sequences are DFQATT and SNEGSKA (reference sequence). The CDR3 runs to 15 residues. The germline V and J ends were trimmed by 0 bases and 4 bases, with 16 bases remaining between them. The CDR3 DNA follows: TGCAGTGCTAGAGATCGGTACGGAGGGGTTTACGAGCAGTACTTC. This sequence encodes CSARDRYGGVYEQYF.

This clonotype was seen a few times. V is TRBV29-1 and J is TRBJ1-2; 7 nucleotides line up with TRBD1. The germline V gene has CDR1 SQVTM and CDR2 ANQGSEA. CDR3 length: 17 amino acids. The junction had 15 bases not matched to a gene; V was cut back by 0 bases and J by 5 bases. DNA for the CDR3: TGCAGCGTTGAAGATACAACTACCGGACAGGTGGGATATGGCTACACCTTC. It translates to CSVEDTTTGQVGYGYTF.

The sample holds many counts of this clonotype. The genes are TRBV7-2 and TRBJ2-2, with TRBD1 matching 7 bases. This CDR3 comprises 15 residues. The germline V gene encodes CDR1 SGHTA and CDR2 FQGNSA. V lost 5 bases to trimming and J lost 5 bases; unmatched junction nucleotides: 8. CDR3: CASSPQTGRTGELFF. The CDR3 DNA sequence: TGTGCCAGCAGCCCACAGACAGGGAGAACCGGGGAGCTGTTTTTT.

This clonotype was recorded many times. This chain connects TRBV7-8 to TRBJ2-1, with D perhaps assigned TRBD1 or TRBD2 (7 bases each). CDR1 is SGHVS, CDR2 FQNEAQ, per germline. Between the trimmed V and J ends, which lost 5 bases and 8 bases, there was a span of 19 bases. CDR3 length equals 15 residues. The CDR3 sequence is CASSPGRGLMDEQFF. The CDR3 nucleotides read TGTGCCAGCAGCCCAGGGAGGGGGCTTATGGATGAGCAGTTCTTC.

The CDR3 bases are TGCAGTGCTAGTAGCGGGGAGCTAAGAGGAAACACCATATATTTT. As protein: CSASSGELRGNTIYF. The chain joins TRBV20-1 to TRBJ1-3; D is uncertain. Germline CDR1 and CDR2: DFQATT and SNEGSKA (reference sequence). The CDR3 extends over 15 amino acids. V shed 3 bases and J shed 4 bases, with 16 bases lying between them.

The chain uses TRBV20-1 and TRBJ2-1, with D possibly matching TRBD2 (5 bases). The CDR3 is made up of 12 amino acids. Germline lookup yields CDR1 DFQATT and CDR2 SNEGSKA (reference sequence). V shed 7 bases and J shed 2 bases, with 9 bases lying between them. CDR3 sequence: CSVDGAYNEQFF. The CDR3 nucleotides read TGCAGTGTGGACGGGGCCTACAATGAGCAGTTCTTC.

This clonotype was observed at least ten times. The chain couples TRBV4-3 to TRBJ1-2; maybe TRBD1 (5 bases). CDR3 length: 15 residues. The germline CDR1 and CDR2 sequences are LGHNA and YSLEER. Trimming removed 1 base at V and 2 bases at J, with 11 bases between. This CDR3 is CASSQVQGPNYGYTF. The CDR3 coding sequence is TGCGCCAGCAGCCAAGTGCAGGGTCCAAACTATGGCTACACCTTC.

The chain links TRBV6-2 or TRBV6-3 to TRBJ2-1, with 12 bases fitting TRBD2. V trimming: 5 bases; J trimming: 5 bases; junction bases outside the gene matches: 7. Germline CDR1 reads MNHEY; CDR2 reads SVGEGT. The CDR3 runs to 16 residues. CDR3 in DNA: TGTGCCAGCAGTCCCCGACTAGCGGGAGCCAACAATGAGCAGTTCTTC. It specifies CASSPRLAGANNEQFF.

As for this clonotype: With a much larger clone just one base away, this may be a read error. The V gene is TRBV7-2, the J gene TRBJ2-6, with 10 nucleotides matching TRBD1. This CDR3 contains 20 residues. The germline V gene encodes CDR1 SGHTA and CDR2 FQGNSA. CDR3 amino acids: CASSLGGDRGIISGANDLTF. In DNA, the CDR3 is TGTGCCAGCAGCTTAGGGGGGGACAGGGGCATAATCTCTGGGGCCAACGACCTGACTTTC.

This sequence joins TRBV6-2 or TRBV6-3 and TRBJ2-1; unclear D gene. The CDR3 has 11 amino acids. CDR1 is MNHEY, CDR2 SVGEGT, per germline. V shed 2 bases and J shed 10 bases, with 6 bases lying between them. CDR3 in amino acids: CASSYGPEQFF. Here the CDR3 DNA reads TGTGCCAGCAGTTACGGGCCAGAGCAGTTCTTC.

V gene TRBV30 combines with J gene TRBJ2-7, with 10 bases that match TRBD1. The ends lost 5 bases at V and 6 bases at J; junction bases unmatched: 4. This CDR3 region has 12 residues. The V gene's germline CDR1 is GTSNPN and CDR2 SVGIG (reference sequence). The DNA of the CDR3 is TGTGCCTGGGGGACAGGGGTTGGCGAGCAGTACTTC. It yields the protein CAWGTGVGEQYF.

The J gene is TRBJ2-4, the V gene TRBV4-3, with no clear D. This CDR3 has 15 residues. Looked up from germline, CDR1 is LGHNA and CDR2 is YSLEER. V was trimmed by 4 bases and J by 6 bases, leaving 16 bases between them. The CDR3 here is CASSPKLTETNIQYF. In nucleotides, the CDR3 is TGCGCCAGCAGCCCAAAGTTAACAGAAACAAACATTCAGTACTTC.

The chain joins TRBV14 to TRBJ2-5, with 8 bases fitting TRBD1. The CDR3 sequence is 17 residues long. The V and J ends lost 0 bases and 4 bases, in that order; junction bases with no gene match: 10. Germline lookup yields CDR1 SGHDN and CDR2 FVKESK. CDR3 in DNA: TGTGCCAGCAGCCAAGATGAGAGACAGGGGCCTCTAGAGACCCAGTACTTC. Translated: CASSQDERQGPLETQYF. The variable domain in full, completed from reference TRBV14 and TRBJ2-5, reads EAGVTQFPSHSVIEKGQTVTLRCDPISGHDNLYWYRRVMGKEIKFLLHFVKESKQDESGMPNNRFLAERTGGTYSTLKVQPAELEDSGVYFCASSQDERQGPLETQYFGPGTRLLVL.

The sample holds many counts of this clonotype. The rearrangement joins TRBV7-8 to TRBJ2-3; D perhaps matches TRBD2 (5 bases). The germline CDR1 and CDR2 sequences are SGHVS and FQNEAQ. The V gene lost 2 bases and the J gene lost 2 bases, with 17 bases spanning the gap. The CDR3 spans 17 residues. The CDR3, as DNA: TGTGCCAGCAGCTTACCCTCGGGTAGCGTCTCCACAGATACGCAGTATTTT. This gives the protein CASSLPSGSVSTDTQYF.

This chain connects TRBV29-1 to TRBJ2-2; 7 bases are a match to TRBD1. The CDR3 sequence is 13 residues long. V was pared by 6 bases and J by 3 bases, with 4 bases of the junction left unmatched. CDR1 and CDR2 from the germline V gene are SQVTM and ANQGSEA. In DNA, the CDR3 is TGCAGCGTGACCGGGACAGACACCGGGGAGCTGTTTTTT. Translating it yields CSVTGTDTGELFF.

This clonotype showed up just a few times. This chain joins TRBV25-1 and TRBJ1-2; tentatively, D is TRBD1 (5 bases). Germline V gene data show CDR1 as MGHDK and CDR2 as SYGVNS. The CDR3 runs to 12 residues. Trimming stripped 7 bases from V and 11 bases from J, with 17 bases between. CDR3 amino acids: CASNDGHWTYTF. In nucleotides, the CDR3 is TGTGCCAGCAACGATGGACACTGGACGTACACCTTC.

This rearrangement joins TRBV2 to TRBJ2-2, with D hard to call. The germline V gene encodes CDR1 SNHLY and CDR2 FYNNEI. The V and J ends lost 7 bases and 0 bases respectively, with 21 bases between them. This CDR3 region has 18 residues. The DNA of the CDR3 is TGTGCCAGCAACCCTGTAGAGATCGAAACCGCGAACACCGGGGAGCTGTTTTTT. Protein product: CASNPVEIETANTGELFF.

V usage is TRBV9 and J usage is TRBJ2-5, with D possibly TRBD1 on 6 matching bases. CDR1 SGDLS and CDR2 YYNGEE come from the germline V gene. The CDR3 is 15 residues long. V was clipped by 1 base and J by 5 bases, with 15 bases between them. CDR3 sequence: CASSVRDTERETQYF. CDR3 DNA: TGTGCCAGCAGCGTACGGGACACGGAACGGGAGACCCAGTACTTC.

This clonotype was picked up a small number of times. The CDR3 nucleotides are TGTGCCAGCAGTTGGGCAGGATACACTGAAGCTTTCTTT. Its protein is CASSWAGYTEAFF. The V call is TRBV6-2 or TRBV6-3, the J call TRBJ1-1; no clear D. The V end lost 4 bases, the J end lost 3 bases, and 9 bases lay between the germline ends. The CDR3 is 13 amino acids. From germline, CDR1 is MNHEY and CDR2 SVGEGT.